This is a list of T cell receptor beta chains from one sample in a study of long-term antiretroviral therapy in people with HIV. Assay: immunoSEQ multiplex PCR; the TCRdb copy retains only in-frame clones and omits some. The sample shows about 48,000 clones, about 81% of them seen only once. The sample here was unsorted PBMCs, taken 0.8 years after starting antiretroviral therapy. The receptors here all came from a young woman with HIV. The CDR3 runs from the conserved cysteine through the conserved F or W. A D gene is named only where the DNA matches it firmly. Size values are once, few and many counts, or a class for expanded clones, and some rows have none.

d_call	cdr3_length	v_call	clone_size	j_call	cdr3_aa	cdr3_nt
.	15	TRBV19	.	TRBJ1-5	CASRGRDRINQPQHF	TGTGCCAGTAGGGGCAGGGATAGGATCAATCAGCCCCAGCATTTT
TRBD1	17	TRBV5-1	.	TRBJ1-4	CASSLTGAPATNEKLFF	TGCGCCAGCAGCTTGACAGGGGCCCCAGCAACTAATGAAAAACTGTTTTTT
.	11	TRBV27	.	TRBJ2-3	CASSTLKKQYF	TGTGCCAGCAGTACGCTAAAGAAGCAGTATTTT
TRBD1	14	TRBV4-1	once	TRBJ1-5	CASSPEGASQPQHF	TGCGCCAGCAGCCCTGAGGGGGCGTCTCAGCCCCAGCATTTT
TRBD1	14	TRBV7-2	.	TRBJ1-5	CASSRDRVDQPQHF	TGTGCCAGCAGCCGGGACAGGGTGGATCAGCCCCAGCATTTT
.	13	TRBV9	.	TRBJ1-2	CASSVGDVYGYTF	TGTGCCAGCAGCGTAGGGGACGTATATGGCTACACCTTC
TRBD2	16	TRBV7-6	.	TRBJ2-4	CASSLGTSVYQNIQYF	TGTGCCAGCAGCTTAGGGACTAGCGTGTATCAAAACATTCAGTACTTC
TRBD1	13	TRBV6-6	.	TRBJ2-3	CASRTGGTDTQYF	TGTGCCAGCAGGACAGGGGGCACAGATACGCAGTATTTT
.	15	TRBV4-3	few	TRBJ2-2	CASSQDLFGTGELFF	TGCGCCAGCAGCCAAGATCTGTTTGGCACCGGGGAGCTGTTTTTT
.	15	TRBV18	.	TRBJ2-3	CASSPPGWSTDTQYF	TGTGCCAGCTCACCACCGGGGTGGAGCACAGATACGCAGTATTTT
.	14	TRBV6-5	.	TRBJ2-5	CASSYSWKQETQYF	TGTGCCAGCAGTTACTCGTGGAAACAAGAGACCCAGTACTTC
.	15	TRBV11-3	.	TRBJ2-1	CASSSRDRSYNEQFF	TGTGCCAGCAGCTCCCGAGACCGCTCCTACAATGAGCAGTTCTTC
TRBD1	12	TRBV6-5	.	TRBJ2-7	CASSGQVYEQYF	TGTGCCAGCAGTGGACAGGTCTACGAGCAGTACTTC